The source of this T cell receptor (beta chain) is a study of blood T cell repertoires in COVID-19. Study background: Samples taken during acute and convalescent COVID-19 were collected in the United States, Italy and Spain. Sample material is recorded as cDNA or gDNA derived from T cells, B-cell-depleted T cells, or PBMCs.

Per the germline V gene, CDR1 is SGHDT and CDR2 is YYEEEE. The CDR3 totals 14 residues. The ends were cut back, 3 bases at V and 3 bases at J, with 12 bases in the middle. A PCR-confirmed or clinician-diagnosed COVID-19 case had contacted exposed participants within 2 weeks of entry. Here immunoSEQ multiplex PCR was the method, and the copy in TCRdb shows in-frame clones only, minus some. The sample carries more than 300,000 clones, 90% to 95% recorded once. The receptor's source is a woman aged 25 to 39 who had been exposed to COVID-19. Material: PBMCs or T cells enriched from blood (not recorded which). The J gene is TRBJ1-2, the V gene TRBV5-6; D is ambiguous. CDR3 region: CASSSTEVYYGYTF. For the CDR3, the DNA is TGTGCCAGCAGCTCGACCGAGGTCTACTATGGCTACACCTTC.